This T cell receptor (beta chain) was captured in a study of T-cell reconstitution after alpha-beta-depleted transplantation in children. V lost 5 bases, J lost 7 bases, and 21 bases lay in between. Germline CDR1 and CDR2: SQVTM and ANQGSEA. This CDR3 contains 15 residues. Unique molecular identifiers were incorporated during preparation of the TCRbeta library. MiXCR, run by TCRdb on the PCR reads, gives a single entry per CDR3 protein. The data hold 350,000 to 400,000 distinct CDR3 sequences, with over 20% observed a single time. The TCR originated in a human donor who donated a stem cell graft to a child with acute myeloid leukemia. Sequenced material: PBMCs from the stem cell graft donor, taken from the stem cell graft. This chain links TRBV29-1 with TRBJ2-1; possible D gene TRBD2, 6 bases. The DNA of the CDR3 is TGCAGCGTTACTCCAGACCGGGACTCGTGGAATGAGCAGTTCTTC. This codes for CSVTPDRDSWNEQFF.